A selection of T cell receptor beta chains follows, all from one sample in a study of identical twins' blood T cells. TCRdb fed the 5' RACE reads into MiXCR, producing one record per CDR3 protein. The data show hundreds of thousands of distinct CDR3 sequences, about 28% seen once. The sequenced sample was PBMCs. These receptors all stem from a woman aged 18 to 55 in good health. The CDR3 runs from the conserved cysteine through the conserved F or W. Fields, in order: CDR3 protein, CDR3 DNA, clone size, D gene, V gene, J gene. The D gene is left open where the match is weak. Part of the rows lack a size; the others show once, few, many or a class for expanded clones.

CDR3aa: CASSLWAGTQYF; CDR3nt: TGTGCCAGCAGCTTGTGGGCCGGTACGCAGTATTTT; abundance: -; d_gene: -; v_gene: TRBV5-6; j_gene: TRBJ2-3
CDR3aa: CASSLMPGTGGFGYTF; CDR3nt: TGCGCCAGCAGCTTGATGCCCGGGACAGGGGGATTCGGCTACACCTTC; abundance: few; d_gene: TRBD1; v_gene: TRBV5-1; j_gene: TRBJ1-2
CDR3aa: CSGTGNNEQFF; CDR3nt: TGCAGTGGTACCGGGAACAATGAGCAGTTCTTC; abundance: few; d_gene: -; v_gene: TRBV20-1; j_gene: TRBJ2-1
CDR3aa: CSAVRPGTPNYGYTF; CDR3nt: TGCAGTGCTGTGAGACCCGGGACACCGAACTATGGCTACACCTTC; abundance: many; d_gene: -; v_gene: TRBV20-1; j_gene: TRBJ1-2
CDR3aa: CSARPGASNQPQHF; CDR3nt: TGCAGTGCTAGACCGGGCGCAAGCAATCAGCCCCAGCATTTT; abundance: -; d_gene: -; v_gene: TRBV20-1; j_gene: TRBJ1-5
CDR3aa: CASSQEAELGGYTF; CDR3nt: TGTGCCAGCAGCCAAGAGGCGGAATTGGGTGGCTACACCTTC; abundance: -; d_gene: -; v_gene: TRBV3-1; j_gene: TRBJ1-2
CDR3aa: CASSNPQPQHF; CDR3nt: TGTGCCAGCAGCAATCCTCAGCCCCAGCATTTT; abundance: -; d_gene: -; v_gene: TRBV21-1; j_gene: TRBJ1-5
CDR3aa: CASSLTGANVLTF; CDR3nt: TGCGCCAGCAGCTTGACTGGGGCCAACGTCCTGACTTTC; abundance: -; d_gene: -; v_gene: TRBV5-1; j_gene: TRBJ2-6
CDR3aa: CASSPLSRKLFF; CDR3nt: TGTGCCAGCAGTCCCCTAAGTCGAAAACTGTTTTTT; abundance: -; d_gene: -; v_gene: TRBV28; j_gene: TRBJ1-4
CDR3aa: CAGSRETEAFF; CDR3nt: TGCGCCGGCAGCCGGGAGACTGAAGCTTTCTTT; abundance: -; d_gene: -; v_gene: TRBV5-6; j_gene: TRBJ1-1
CDR3aa: CASSSLRSGNYGYTF; CDR3nt: TGTGCCAGCAGCTCGCTACGGTCGGGTAACTATGGCTACACCTTC; abundance: few; d_gene: -; v_gene: TRBV13; j_gene: TRBJ1-2
CDR3aa: CASSVPGLAAYNEQFF; CDR3nt: TGTGCCAGCAGCGTACCGGGACTAGCGGCTTACAATGAGCAGTTCTTC; abundance: -; d_gene: TRBD2; v_gene: TRBV9; j_gene: TRBJ2-1
CDR3aa: CANSGEGYTDTQYF; CDR3nt: TGTGCCAACTCAGGGGAGGGCTACACAGATACGCAGTATTTT; abundance: -; d_gene: -; v_gene: TRBV2; j_gene: TRBJ2-3
CDR3aa: CASSPFAGSNTGELFF; CDR3nt: TGTGCCAGCAGCCCCTTCGCAGGGTCGAACACCGGGGAGCTGTTTTTT; abundance: -; d_gene: -; v_gene: TRBV12-3/TRBV12-4; j_gene: TRBJ2-2